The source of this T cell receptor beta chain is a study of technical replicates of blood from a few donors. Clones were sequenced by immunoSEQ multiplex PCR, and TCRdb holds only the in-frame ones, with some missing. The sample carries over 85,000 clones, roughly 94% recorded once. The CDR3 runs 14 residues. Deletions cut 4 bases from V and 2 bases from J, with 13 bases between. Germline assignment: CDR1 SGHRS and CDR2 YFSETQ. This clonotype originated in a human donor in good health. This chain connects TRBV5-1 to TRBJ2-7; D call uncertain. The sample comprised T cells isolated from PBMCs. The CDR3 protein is CASSQRGSAYEQYF. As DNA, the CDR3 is TGCGCCAGCAGCCAACGCGGCAGCGCCTACGAGCAGTACTTC.